These T cell receptor beta chains were read from a single sample in a study of shared clonotypes between healthy human individuals. Here immunoSEQ multiplex PCR was the method, and the copy in TCRdb shows in-frame clones only, minus some. Of about 2.1 million clones listed, 93% are singletons. The specimen sequenced was naive CD8+ T cells from PBMCs. The receptors were gathered from a man aged 18 to 29 in good health. Some clones in this sample may be carry-over from other donors' samples. Both conserved end residues are part of each CDR3. Each record gives: D gene, V gene, J gene, clone size, CDR3 protein, CDR3 DNA. D genes are given only for firm matches. The listing skips clone size in some rows; elsewhere it reads once, few, many or a size class.

>.|TRBV28|TRBJ2-4|.
CASSDRDGLFSDIQYF
TGTGCCAGCAGTGACCGGGACGGTCTCTTCTCGGACATTCAGTACTTC
>.|TRBV7-2|TRBJ2-7|.
CASSPPYEQYF
TGTGCCAGCAGCCCTCCCTACGAGCAGTACTTC
>TRBD2|TRBV5-4|TRBJ2-5|once
CASSLAGGGQEETQYF
TGTGCCAGCAGCTTGGCCGGGGGGGGCCAAGAAGAGACCCAGTACTTC
>TRBD2|TRBV19|TRBJ2-5|once
CASSVPGPGGETQYF
TGTGCCAGTAGTGTCCCGGGTCCGGGGGGAGAGACCCAGTACTTC
>TRBD2|TRBV28|TRBJ2-7|.
CASSPRLAGFLEQYF
TGTGCCAGCAGTCCAAGACTAGCGGGATTCCTAGAGCAGTACTTC
>.|TRBV7-2|TRBJ2-7|once
CASSLARGPTYEQYF
TGTGCCAGCAGCTTAGCGCGCGGACCCACCTACGAGCAGTACTTC
>TRBD1|TRBV5-1|TRBJ2-4|.
CASSFGQGLAKNIQYF
TGCGCCAGCAGCTTCGGACAGGGGCTAGCCAAAAACATTCAGTACTTC
>TRBD1|TRBV6-1|TRBJ2-7|.
CASRTGQGAREQYF
TGTGCCAGCAGGACCGGACAGGGGGCTCGAGAGCAGTACTTC
>.|TRBV19|TRBJ2-2|.
CASSTLTEGGELFF
TGTGCCAGTAGTACGCTCACCGAGGGCGGGGAGCTGTTTTTT
>.|TRBV5-1|TRBJ1-1|.
CASSSRTGGETEAFF
TGCGCCAGCAGCAGCCGGACGGGGGGAGAAACTGAAGCTTTCTTT
>TRBD1|TRBV10-3|TRBJ1-1|.
CAINSGTGDTEAFF
TGTGCCATCAATTCCGGGACAGGGGATACTGAAGCTTTCTTT
>.|TRBV7-6|TRBJ2-5|.
CASSLVAEQETQYF
TGTGCCAGCAGCTTAGTTGCGGAGCAAGAGACCCAGTACTTC
>TRBD2|TRBV10-3|TRBJ2-1|.
CAISDIGEGQKGEQFF
TGTGCCATCAGTGACATCGGGGAGGGCCAAAAGGGTGAGCAGTTCTTC
>TRBD2|TRBV10-3|TRBJ2-5|.
CAISEGSGRRETQYF
TGTGCCATCAGTGAAGGGAGCGGGAGAAGGGAGACCCAGTACTTC
>TRBD1|TRBV28|TRBJ2-2|.
CASSLPHTRRGRVTGELFF
TGTGCCAGCAGTTTACCCCACACACGCAGGGGGCGCGTCACCGGGGAGCTGTTTTTT
>.|TRBV2|TRBJ2-7|.
CASKSPGTYEQYF
TGTGCCAGCAAGAGCCCGGGAACCTACGAGCAGTACTTC
>TRBD1|TRBV2|TRBJ1-1|.
CASRGQGIVLFTEAFF
TGTGCCAGCAGGGGACAGGGTATTGTATTATTCACTGAAGCTTTCTTT
>.|TRBV27|TRBJ2-2|.
CASSLTGTGELFF
TGTGCCAGCAGTCTAACGGGCACCGGGGAGCTGTTTTTT
>.|TRBV27|TRBJ2-7|.
CASAVTSGGYEQYF
TGTGCCAGCGCAGTGACGTCTGGAGGCTACGAGCAGTACTTC
>.|TRBV29-1|TRBJ2-2|.
CSVARSGELFF
TGCAGCGTTGCTCGCAGCGGGGAGCTGTTTTTT
>.|TRBV7-6|TRBJ2-5|.
CASSLAWAAQETQYF
TGTGCCAGCAGCTTAGCGTGGGCAGCCCAAGAGACCCAGTACTTC
>.|TRBV19|TRBJ1-2|once
CASRMGLYGYTF
TGTGCCAGTAGGATGGGACTCTATGGCTACACCTTC
>TRBD2|TRBV30|TRBJ2-1|.
CAWSRIAGGRDEQFF
TGTGCCTGGAGCCGAATAGCGGGAGGTCGGGATGAGCAGTTCTTC
>TRBD1|TRBV28|TRBJ1-1|once
CASSSDREASTEAFF
TGTGCCAGCAGTTCGGACAGGGAGGCCAGCACTGAAGCTTTCTTT
>.|TRBV9|TRBJ1-2|.
CASSVVKGLDGYTF
TGTGCCAGCAGCGTAGTCAAGGGGCTGGATGGCTACACCTTC
>.|TRBV7-9|TRBJ1-2|once
CASGADNYGYTF
TGTGCCAGCGGGGCAGATAACTATGGCTACACCTTC
>TRBD2|TRBV11-2|TRBJ2-7|.
CATLAREGPYEQYF
TGTGCCACCCTCGCGCGGGAGGGCCCCTACGAGCAGTACTTC
>.|TRBV19|TRBJ1-2|.
CASSTPTGIFYGYTF
TGTGCCAGTAGTACACCTACAGGGATCTTCTATGGCTACACCTTC
>.|TRBV6-6|TRBJ2-3|.
CASLEAGQFTDTQYF
TGTGCCAGCCTCGAAGCCGGGCAGTTCACAGATACGCAGTATTTT
>.|TRBV28|TRBJ2-7|.
CASSSLGREYF
TGTGCCAGCAGTTCGTTGGGGCGGGAGTACTTC
>TRBD2|TRBV4-2|TRBJ2-1|.
CASSQTLAGRSYNEQFF
TGTGCCAGCAGCCAAACTCTAGCGGGACGCTCCTACAATGAGCAGTTCTTC
>.|TRBV9|TRBJ1-4|.
CASSVDEEEKLFF
TGTGCCAGCAGCGTAGATGAAGAGGAAAAACTGTTTTTT
>TRBD1|TRBV13|TRBJ2-1|.
CASSPGGTGSMEQFF
TGTGCCAGCAGCCCAGGCGGGACAGGGAGTATGGAGCAGTTCTTC
>TRBD2|TRBV2|TRBJ2-5|once
CASRDWTSGRAVETQYF
TGTGCCAGCAGAGACTGGACTAGCGGGAGGGCCGTCGAGACCCAGTACTTC
>.|TRBV12-5|TRBJ1-1|.
CASGLGLREENTEAFF
TGTGCTAGTGGTTTGGGACTTAGGGAGGAGAACACTGAAGCTTTCTTT
>.|TRBV2|TRBJ1-2|.
CASSESAAREGTSYGYTF
TGTGCCAGCAGCGAGTCGGCCGCCCGGGAGGGTACAAGCTATGGCTACACCTTC
>TRBD2|TRBV6-5|TRBJ2-7|.
CASSSIAGVGYEQYF
TGTGCCAGCAGTTCTATAGCGGGAGTCGGTTACGAGCAGTACTTC
>TRBD2|TRBV7-9|TRBJ2-2|.
CASKNRAGETTGELFF
TGTGCCAGCAAGAATCGCGCGGGGGAGACCACCGGGGAGCTGTTTTTT
>.|TRBV7-2|TRBJ2-7|.
CASSPWGGAYEQYF
TGTGCCAGCAGCCCATGGGGGGGCGCGTACGAGCAGTACTTC
>TRBD2|TRBV6-5|TRBJ2-1|.
CASSRLAGEKQFF
TGTGCCAGCAGTAGACTAGCGGGAGAAAAACAGTTCTTC
>.|TRBV7-8|TRBJ2-1|.
CASSLIEAPSSYNEQFF
TGTGCCAGCAGCTTAATTGAGGCGCCAAGCTCCTACAATGAGCAGTTCTTC
>.|TRBV4-1|TRBJ2-1|.
CASSQDLGGNEQFF
TGCGCCAGCAGCCAAGATTTAGGGGGGAATGAGCAGTTCTTC
>.|TRBV19|TRBJ1-5|.
CASSPLAGRSNQPQHF
TGTGCCAGTAGTCCCCTTGCGGGTAGGAGCAATCAGCCCCAGCATTTT
>.|TRBV7-9|TRBJ2-7|.
CASSKGPGTTYEQYF
TGTGCCAGCAGCAAAGGGCCGGGAACTACCTACGAGCAGTACTTC
>.|TRBV27|TRBJ2-5|.
CASSLFGPQETQYF
TGTGCCAGCAGTTTATTTGGTCCACAAGAGACCCAGTACTTC
>TRBD1|TRBV6-5|TRBJ2-3|.
CASARDRGTDTQYF
TGTGCCAGCGCTAGGGACAGGGGGACAGATACGCAGTATTTT
>.|TRBV11-2|TRBJ1-1|.
CASSARGTEAFF
TGTGCCAGCAGTGCCCGGGGCACTGAAGCTTTCTTT
>.|TRBV29-1|TRBJ2-5|.
CSVFFGESYEQYF
.
>.|TRBV27|TRBJ2-5|.
CASSSNNHRKETQYF
TGTGCCAGCAGTTCTAACAACCACAGGAAAGAGACCCAGTACTTC
>.|TRBV27|TRBJ1-5|.
CASSLGLYSNQPQHF
TGTGCCAGCAGTTTGGGTCTCTATAGCAATCAGCCCCAGCATTTT
>TRBD1|TRBV28|TRBJ1-5|.
CASSSQGVLGNQPQHF
TGTGCCAGCAGTTCCCAGGGGGTATTAGGCAATCAGCCCCAGCATTTT
>TRBD2|TRBV6-1|TRBJ2-7|.
CASSEFGSGRANEQYF
TGTGCCAGCAGTGAATTCGGTAGCGGGAGGGCAAATGAGCAGTACTTC
>.|TRBV7-9|TRBJ2-5|.
CASIQTGAEQETQYF
TGTGCCAGCATCCAAACCGGGGCGGAGCAAGAGACCCAGTACTTC
>.|TRBV6-4|TRBJ2-5|once
CASSKDSEAQETQYF
TGTGCCAGCAGCAAGGACAGCGAAGCCCAAGAGACCCAGTACTTC
>TRBD1|TRBV11-2|TRBJ1-5|once
CASSPGTVNSNQPQHF
TGTGCCAGCAGCCCCGGGACAGTCAATAGCAATCAGCCCCAGCATTTT
>.|TRBV13|TRBJ1-1|.
CASSGPALNTEAFF
TGTGCCAGCAGTGGGCCAGCCCTTAACACTGAAGCTTTCTTT
>TRBD2|TRBV11-2|TRBJ2-3|.
CASSLVLAGGPADTQYF
TGTGCCAGCAGCTTAGTACTAGCGGGAGGGCCAGCAGATACGCAGTATTTT
>.|TRBV5-1|TRBJ2-1|.
CASSAGTDQVEQFF
TGCGCCAGCAGCGCCGGGACTGACCAAGTAGAGCAGTTCTTC
>TRBD1|TRBV19|TRBJ2-1|.
CASSEGQGYFEQFF
TGTGCCAGTAGTGAGGGACAGGGCTACTTTGAGCAGTTCTTC